This T cell receptor (beta chain) was recovered during a study of shared clonotypes between healthy human individuals. Study-level background: There were three CD4 naive, three CD4 memory, two CD8 naive and one CD8 memory plates per donor. Overall study findings and caveats: Memory subsets generally showed smaller estimated richness than naive subsets did. Sharing across four donors was highest in naive CD4 (around 5%) and lowest in memory CD8 (approximately 0.4%).

As for this clone: Its cognate antigen is unknown.

Here immunoSEQ multiplex PCR was the method, and the copy in TCRdb shows in-frame clones only, minus some. The data contain 2 million to 2.5 million clones, approximately 95% of them singletons. Healthy HIV-negative adults with no recent acute infections or vaccinations were recruited as donors. CDR1 is SNHLY, CDR2 FYNNEI, per germline. V dropped 6 bases and J dropped 2 bases, with 12 bases sitting between them. This CDR3 is 14 amino acids long. V is TRBV2 and J is TRBJ2-3; weak D call: TRBD1 (6 bases). The origin of this receptor is a man between 18 and 35 years old in good health. Some clones in this sample may be carry-over from other donors' samples. Sequencing was performed on naive CD4+ T cells from PBMCs. Regarding subset: CD45RA+ positively selected. CDR3 residues: CASRGGTNTDTQYF. In DNA form, the CDR3 reads TGTGCCAGCAGAGGGGGTACGAACACAGATACGCAGTATTTT.